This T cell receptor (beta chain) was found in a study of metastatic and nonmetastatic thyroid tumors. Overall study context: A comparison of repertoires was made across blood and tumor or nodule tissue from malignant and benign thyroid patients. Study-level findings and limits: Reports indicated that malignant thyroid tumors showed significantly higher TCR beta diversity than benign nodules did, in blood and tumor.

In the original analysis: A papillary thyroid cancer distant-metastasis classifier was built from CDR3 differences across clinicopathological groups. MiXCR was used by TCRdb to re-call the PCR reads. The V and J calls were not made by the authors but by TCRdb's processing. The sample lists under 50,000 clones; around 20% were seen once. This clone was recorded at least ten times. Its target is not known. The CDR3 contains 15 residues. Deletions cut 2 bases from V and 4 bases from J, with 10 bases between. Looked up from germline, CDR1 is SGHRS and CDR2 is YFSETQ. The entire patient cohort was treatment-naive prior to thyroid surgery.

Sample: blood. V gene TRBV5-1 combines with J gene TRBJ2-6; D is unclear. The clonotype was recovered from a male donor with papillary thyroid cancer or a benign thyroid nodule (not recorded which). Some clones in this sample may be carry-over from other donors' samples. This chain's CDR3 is CASSFEPGGANVLTF. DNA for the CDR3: TGCGCCAGCAGCTTTGAGCCCGGAGGGGCCAACGTCCTGACTTTC.